This T cell receptor (beta chain) was found in a study of shared clonotypes between healthy human individuals. Study-level findings and limits: An effect of sequencing depth on clonotype sharing among donors was expected.

The CDR3 totals 12 residues. The V gene lost 6 bases and the J gene lost 5 bases, with 11 bases spanning the gap. From germline, CDR1 is SQVTM and CDR2 ANQGSEA. As to this clone: The antigen is unknown.

Naive CD8 cells lacked CD45RO, underwent positive selection for CCR7 and left out terminally differentiated effector memory CD45RA+ cells. The repertoire was sequenced with immunoSEQ multiplex PCR; TCRdb's copy has only in-frame clones and lacks some. The sample yields approximately 650,000 clones, roughly 95% seen once. The clonotype comes from a young woman in good health. The V and J genes are TRBV29-1 and TRBJ2-1; D is perhaps TRBD1 (6 bases). The sequenced sample consisted of naive CD8+ T cells sorted from blood. CDR3 bases: TGCAGCGTGGAGCAGGGGAACAATGAGCAGTTCTTC. Its translation is CSVEQGNNEQFF.